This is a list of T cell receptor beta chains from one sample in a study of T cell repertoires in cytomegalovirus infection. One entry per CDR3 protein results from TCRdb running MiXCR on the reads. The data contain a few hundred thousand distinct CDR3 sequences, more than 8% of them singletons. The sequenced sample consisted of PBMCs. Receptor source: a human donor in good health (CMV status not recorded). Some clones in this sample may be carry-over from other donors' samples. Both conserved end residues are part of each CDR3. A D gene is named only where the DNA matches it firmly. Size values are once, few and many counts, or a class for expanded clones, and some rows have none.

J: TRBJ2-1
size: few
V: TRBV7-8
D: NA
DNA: TGTGCCAGCAGCTTACGGACTGTTTACAATGAGCAGTTCTTC
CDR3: CASSLRTVYNEQFF

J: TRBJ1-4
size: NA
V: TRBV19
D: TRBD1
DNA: TGTGCCAGTTACTCTACGGGACAGGATAAAAAACTGTTTTTT
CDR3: CASYSTGQDKKLFF

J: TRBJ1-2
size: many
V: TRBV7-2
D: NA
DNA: TGTGCCAGCAGCTCAAGCGGGGGAAGGAGTAACTATGGCTACACCTTC
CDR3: CASSSSGGRSNYGYTF

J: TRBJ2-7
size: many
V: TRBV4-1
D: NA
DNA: TGCGCCAGCAGCCAAGGGAGGGGCGAGCAGTACTTC
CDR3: CASSQGRGEQYF

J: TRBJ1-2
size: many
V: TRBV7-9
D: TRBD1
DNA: TGTGCCAGCAGCTTAGCGTGGACAGGCCCAGAGGGCTACACCTTC
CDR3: CASSLAWTGPEGYTF

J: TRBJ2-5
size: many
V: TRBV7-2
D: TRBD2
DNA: TGTGCCAGCAGCTTGGGACTAGCGGGGACCCAGTACTTC
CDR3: CASSLGLAGTQYF

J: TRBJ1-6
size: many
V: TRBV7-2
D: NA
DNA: TGTGCCAGCAGCTTATCGGTTGTCGGAGGGCTTCGGGATTCACCCCTCCACTTT
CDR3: CASSLSVVGGLRDSPLHF

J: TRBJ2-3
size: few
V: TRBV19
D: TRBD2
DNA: TGTGCCAGTAGCCTAGCGGGACATACTTCTAGCACAGATACGCAGTATTTT
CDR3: CASSLAGHTSSTDTQYF

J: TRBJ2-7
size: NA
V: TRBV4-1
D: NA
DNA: TGCGCCAGCAGCCAAGATCTCCCGGAGTTGATGTTCGAGCAGTACTTC
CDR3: CASSQDLPELMFEQYF

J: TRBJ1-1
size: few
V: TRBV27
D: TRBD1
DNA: TGTGCCAGCAGACTTACCGGGACAGCAAACACTGAAGCTTTCTTT
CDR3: CASRLTGTANTEAFF

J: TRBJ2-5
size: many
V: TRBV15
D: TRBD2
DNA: TGTGCCACCAGAGCAGGTCTCACTAGCGGGGGGGTCGAGACCCAGTACTTC
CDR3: CATRAGLTSGGVETQYF

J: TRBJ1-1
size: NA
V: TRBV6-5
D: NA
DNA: TGTGCCAGCACTCCTTCGGGGCGGCCTGAAGCTTTCTTT
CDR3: CASTPSGRPEAFF

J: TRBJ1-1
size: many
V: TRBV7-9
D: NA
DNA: TGTGCCAGCAGCTTACAGAATATCGGGACACCGGCTTTCTTT
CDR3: CASSLQNIGTPAFF

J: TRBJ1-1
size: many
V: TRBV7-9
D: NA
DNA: TGTGCCAGCAGCTTAGGCCCGAACCCTGAAGCTTTCTTT
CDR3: CASSLGPNPEAFF

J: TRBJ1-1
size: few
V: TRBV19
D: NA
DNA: TGTGCCAGTAGTATGTACAGGGACAACACTGAAGCTTTCTTT
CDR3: CASSMYRDNTEAFF

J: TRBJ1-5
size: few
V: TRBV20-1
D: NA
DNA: TGCAGTGCTAGAGACGGACATTTTGGGGAGCCCCAGCATTTT
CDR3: CSARDGHFGEPQHF

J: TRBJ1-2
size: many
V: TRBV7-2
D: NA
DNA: TGTGCCAGCAGCTTAGCGGGGGGCGCGGACTATGGCTACACCTTC
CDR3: CASSLAGGADYGYTF

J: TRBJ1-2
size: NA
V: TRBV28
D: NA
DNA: TGTGCCAGCAGGCAACCCCCGGGGGGCTACACCTTC
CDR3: CASRQPPGGYTF

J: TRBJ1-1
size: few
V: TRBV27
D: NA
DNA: TGTGCCAGCAGTCTTACTTCGACAGGACTGGGCATGAACACTGAAGCTTTCTTT
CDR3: CASSLTSTGLGMNTEAFF

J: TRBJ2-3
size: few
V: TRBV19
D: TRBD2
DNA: TGTGCCAGTAGTATCCTAGCGGCTAGCACAGATACGCAGTATTTT
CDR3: CASSILAASTDTQYF

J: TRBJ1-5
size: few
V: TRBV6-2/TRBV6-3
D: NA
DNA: TGTGCCAGCAGTTACTTGTCACCTAATCAGCCCCAGCATTTT
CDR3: CASSYLSPNQPQHF

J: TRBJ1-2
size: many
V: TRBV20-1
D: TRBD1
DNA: TGCAGTGCCCTGGCCCCTTACAGGGGGCCTAACTATGGCTACACCTTC
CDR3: CSALAPYRGPNYGYTF

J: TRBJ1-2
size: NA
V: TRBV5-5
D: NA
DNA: TGTGCCAGCAGCTCGGGCCCACGGGGCTACACCTTC
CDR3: CASSSGPRGYTF

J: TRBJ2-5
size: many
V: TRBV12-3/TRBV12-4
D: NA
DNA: TGTGCCAGCAGTCTAGGGGACTTGCCCCAAGAGACCCAGTACTTC
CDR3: CASSLGDLPQETQYF

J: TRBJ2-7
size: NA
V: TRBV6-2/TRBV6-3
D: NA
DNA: TGTGCCAGCAGCTCTCCTATTCCCCAAAAGAGAAACGATTACTTC
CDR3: CASSSPIPQKRNDYF

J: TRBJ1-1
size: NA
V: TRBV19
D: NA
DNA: TGTGCCAGTCGTGTGCCCGGAGGTAGTACTGAAGCTTTCTTT
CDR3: CASRVPGGSTEAFF

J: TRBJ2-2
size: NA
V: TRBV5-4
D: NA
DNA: TGTGCCAGCAGCTTCGGGACTCTGAACGGGGAGCTGTTTTTT
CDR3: CASSFGTLNGELFF

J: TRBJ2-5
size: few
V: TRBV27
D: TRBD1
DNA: TGTGCCAGCCCCAGACAGGGAATACAAGAGACCCAGTACTTC
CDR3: CASPRQGIQETQYF

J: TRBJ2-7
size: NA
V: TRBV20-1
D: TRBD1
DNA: TGCAGTGCTAGAGTAACCGGGACAGGAGGTTACGAGCAGTACTTC
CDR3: CSARVTGTGGYEQYF

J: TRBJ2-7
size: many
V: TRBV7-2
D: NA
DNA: TGTGCCAGCAGCTTTGACAGGTCCTACGAGCAGTACTTC
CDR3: CASSFDRSYEQYF

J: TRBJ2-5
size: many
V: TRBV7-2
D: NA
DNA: TGTGCCAGCAGCCGGGCGGTGGCAGGGAACCGAGAGACCCAGTACTTC
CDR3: CASSRAVAGNRETQYF

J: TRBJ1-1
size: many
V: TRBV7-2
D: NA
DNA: TGTGCCAGCAGCTTAACGGCAGGGCAAGGCACTGAAGCTTTCTTT
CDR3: CASSLTAGQGTEAFF

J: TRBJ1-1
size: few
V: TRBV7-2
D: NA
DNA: TGTGCCAGCAGCTTAACGCAATACACTGAAGCTTTCTTT
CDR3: CASSLTQYTEAFF